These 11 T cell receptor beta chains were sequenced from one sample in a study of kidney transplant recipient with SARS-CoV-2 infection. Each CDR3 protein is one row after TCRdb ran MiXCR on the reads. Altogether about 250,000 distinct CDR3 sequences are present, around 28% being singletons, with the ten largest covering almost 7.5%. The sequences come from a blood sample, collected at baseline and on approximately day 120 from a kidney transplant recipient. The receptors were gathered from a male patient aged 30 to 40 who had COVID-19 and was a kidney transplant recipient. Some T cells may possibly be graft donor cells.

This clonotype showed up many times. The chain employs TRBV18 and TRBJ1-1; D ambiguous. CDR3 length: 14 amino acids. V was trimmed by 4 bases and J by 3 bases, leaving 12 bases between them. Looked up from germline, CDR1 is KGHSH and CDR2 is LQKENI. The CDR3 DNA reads TGTGCCAGCTCACAGGGTGGGAGAGACACTGAAGCTTTCTTT. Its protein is CASSQGGRDTEAFF.

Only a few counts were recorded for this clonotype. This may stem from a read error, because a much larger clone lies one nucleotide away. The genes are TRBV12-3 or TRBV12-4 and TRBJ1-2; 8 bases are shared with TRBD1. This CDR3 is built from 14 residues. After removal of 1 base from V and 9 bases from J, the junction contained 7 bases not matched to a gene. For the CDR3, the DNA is TGTGCCAGCAGTTTAGGACAGGGGTTTAATAGCTACACCTTC. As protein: CASSLGQGFNSYTF.

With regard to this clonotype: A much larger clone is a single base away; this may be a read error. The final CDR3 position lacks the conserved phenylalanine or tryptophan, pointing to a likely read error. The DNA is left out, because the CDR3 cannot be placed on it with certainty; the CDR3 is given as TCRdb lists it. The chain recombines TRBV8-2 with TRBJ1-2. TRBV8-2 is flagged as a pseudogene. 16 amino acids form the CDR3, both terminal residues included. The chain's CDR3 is CGSNQRDSRKTYGYTL.

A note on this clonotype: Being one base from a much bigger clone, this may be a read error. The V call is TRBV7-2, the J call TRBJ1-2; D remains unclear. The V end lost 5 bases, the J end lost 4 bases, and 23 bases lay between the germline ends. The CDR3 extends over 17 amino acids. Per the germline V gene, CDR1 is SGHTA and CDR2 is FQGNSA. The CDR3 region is CASSIIYRDGKTYGYTF. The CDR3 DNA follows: TGTGCCAGCAGCATCATATACAGAGACGGAAAGACCTATGGCTACACCTTC. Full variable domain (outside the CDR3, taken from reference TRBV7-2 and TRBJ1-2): GAGVSQSPSNKVTEKGKDVELRCDPISGHTALYWYRQSLGQGLEFLIYFQGNSAPDKSGLPSDRFSAERTGGSVSTLTIQRTQQEDSAVYLCASSIIYRDGKTYGYTFGSGTRLTVV.

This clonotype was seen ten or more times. The CDR3 loop reads CARSVVVVRKTYGYTF. CDR3 in DNA: TGTGCCAGATCAGTTGTAGTGGTGAGAAAGACCTATGGCTACACCTTC. This chain connects TRBV5-3 to TRBJ1-2; no clear D gene. TRBV5-3 is flagged as an ORF with uncertain function. V lost 7 bases and J 4 bases, leaving 23 bases between the germline ends. The CDR3 extends over 16 amino acids.

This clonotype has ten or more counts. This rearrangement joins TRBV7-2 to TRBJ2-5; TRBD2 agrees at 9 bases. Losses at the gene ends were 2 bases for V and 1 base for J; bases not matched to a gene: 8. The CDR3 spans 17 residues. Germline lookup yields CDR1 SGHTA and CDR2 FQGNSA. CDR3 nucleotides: TGTGCCAGCAGCTTACCGTTAGCGGGGGTCACCCAAGAGACCCAGTACTTC. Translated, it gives CASSLPLAGVTQETQYF.

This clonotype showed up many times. CDR3 DNA sequence: TGTGCCAGCAGCCAAGGAGGTTGGCAGGGGGCCACCGGGGAGCTGTTTTTT. Translated, it gives CASSQGGWQGATGELFF. The chain joins TRBV3-1 to TRBJ2-2, with 8 bases that match TRBD1. This CDR3 is 17 amino acids long. Germline V gives CDR1 LGHDT, CDR2 YNNKEL (reference sequence). Unmatched junction bases numbered 8, after V lost 1 base and J lost 4 bases.

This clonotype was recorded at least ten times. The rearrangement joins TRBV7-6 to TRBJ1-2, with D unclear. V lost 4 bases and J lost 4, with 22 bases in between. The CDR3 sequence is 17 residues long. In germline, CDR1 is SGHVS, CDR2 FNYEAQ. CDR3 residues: CASSCLPESRKTYGYTF. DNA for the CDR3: TGTGCCAGCAGCTGCCTCCCTGAATCTCGAAAGACCTATGGCTACACCTTC. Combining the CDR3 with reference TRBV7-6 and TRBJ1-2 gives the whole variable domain GAGVSQSPRYKVTKRGQDVALRCDPISGHVSLYWYRQALGQGPEFLTYFNYEAQQDKSGLPNDRFSAERPEGSISTLTIQRTEQRDSAMYRCASSCLPESRKTYGYTFGSGTRLTVV.

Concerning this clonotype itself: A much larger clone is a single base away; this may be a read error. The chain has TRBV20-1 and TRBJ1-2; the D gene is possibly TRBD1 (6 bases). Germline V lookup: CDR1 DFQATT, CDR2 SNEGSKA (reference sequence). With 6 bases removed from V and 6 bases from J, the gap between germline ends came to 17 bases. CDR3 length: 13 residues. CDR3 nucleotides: TGCAGTGCCCGGACAGTGACACATAATGGCTACACCTTC. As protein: CSARTVTHNGYTF.

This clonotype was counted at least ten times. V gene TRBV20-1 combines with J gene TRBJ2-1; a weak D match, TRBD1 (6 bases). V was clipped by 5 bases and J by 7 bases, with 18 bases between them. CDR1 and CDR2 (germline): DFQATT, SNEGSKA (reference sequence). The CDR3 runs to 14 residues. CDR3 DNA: TGCAGTGCTTCAGAAGGGGGTTGGAGGAATGAGCAGTTCTTC. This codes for CSASEGGWRNEQFF.

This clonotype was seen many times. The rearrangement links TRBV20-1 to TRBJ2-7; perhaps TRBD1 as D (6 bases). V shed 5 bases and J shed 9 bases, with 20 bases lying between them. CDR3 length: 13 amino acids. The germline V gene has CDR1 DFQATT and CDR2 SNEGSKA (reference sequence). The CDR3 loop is CSAWGQVDFGQYF. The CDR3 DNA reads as TGCAGTGCTTGGGGGCAGGTGGACTTTGGGCAGTACTTC.